The next 5 T cell receptor beta chains were all read from a single sample in a study of T cell repertoires in cytomegalovirus infection. TCRdb itself ran the reads through MiXCR, one entry per CDR3 protein. The repertoire consists of a few hundred thousand distinct CDR3 sequences, with approximately 40% occurring once and the leading ten covering 40% to 60%. For these TCRs, the target antigens are not known. The sequencing here drew on cultured PBMCs, taken from culture after CMV antigen stimulation. The receptors shown here come from a human donor in good health (CMV status not recorded). Some clones in this sample may be carry-over from other donors' samples.

This clonotype was counted ten times or more. The chain employs TRBV7-2 and TRBJ2-7; D remains unclear. Trimming pared 5 bases from V and 4 bases from J, leaving 18 bases between. The CDR3 runs 15 residues. CDR1 and CDR2 (germline): SGHTA, FQGNSA. The CDR3 is CASSEDIGRIYEQYF. For the CDR3, the DNA is TGTGCCAGCAGCGAAGACATCGGACGGATTTACGAGCAGTACTTC.

V gene TRBV29-1 combines with J gene TRBJ1-1; a weak D match, TRBD1 (5 bases). Germline V gene data show CDR1 as SQVTM and CDR2 as ANQGSEA. The V end was cut by 6 bases, the J end by 0 bases, with 11 bases between. The CDR3 has 13 amino acids. This chain's CDR3 is CSVAWDLNTEAFF. The CDR3 DNA is TGCAGCGTAGCATGGGACTTGAACACTGAAGCTTTCTTT.

The chain has TRBV5-4 and TRBJ2-1; no clear D gene. This CDR3 is 14 amino acids long. Germline assignment: CDR1 SGHNT and CDR2 YYREEE (reference sequence). Trimming took 2 bases from V and 5 from J, leaving 11 bases between them. CDR3 protein: CASSFRTADNEQFF. CDR3 DNA sequence: TGTGCCAGCAGCTTCAGGACGGCTGACAATGAGCAGTTCTTC.

Regarding this clonotype: Germline and junction disagree at one end, which may indicate a read error. The chain joins TRBV10-1 to TRBJ2-3, with 8 bases matching TRBD1. The CDR3 runs 14 residues. CDR1 and CDR2 from the germline V gene are WNHNN and SYGVQD (reference sequence). CDR3 residues: CASNRQGSTDTQYF. As DNA, the CDR3 is TGTGCCAGCAACCGACAGGGGAGCACAGATACGCAGTATTTT.

This clonotype appeared a single time. The rearrangement joins TRBV10-3 to TRBJ1-1; 10 bases line up with TRBD1. V lost 5 bases, J lost 0 bases, and 6 bases stayed unmatched. CDR1 ENHRY and CDR2 SYGVKD come from the germline V gene. The CDR3 sequence is 16 residues long. The chain's CDR3 is CAISSGTGAMNTEAFF. In DNA form, the CDR3 reads TGTGCCATCAGTTCCGGGACAGGGGCTATGAACACTGAAGCTTTCTTT.